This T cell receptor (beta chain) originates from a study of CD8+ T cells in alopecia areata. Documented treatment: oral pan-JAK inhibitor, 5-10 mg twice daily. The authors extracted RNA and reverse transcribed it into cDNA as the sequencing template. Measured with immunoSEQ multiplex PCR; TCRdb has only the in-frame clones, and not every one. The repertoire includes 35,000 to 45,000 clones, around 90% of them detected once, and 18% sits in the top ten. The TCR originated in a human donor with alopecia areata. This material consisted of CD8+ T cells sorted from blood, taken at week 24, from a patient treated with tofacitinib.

In nucleotides, the CDR3 is TGTGCCAGCAGCCGCCCCCGGGACAGGGGCACCGGGGAGCTGTTTTTT. Translation gives CASSRPRDRGTGELFF. The rearrangement uses TRBV11-3 and TRBJ2-2, with TRBD1 matching over 10 bases. Per the germline V gene, CDR1 is SGHNT and CDR2 is YENEEA. With 5 bases clipped from V and 4 bases from J, the junction kept 7 bases outside the gene matches. CDR3 length: 16 amino acids.